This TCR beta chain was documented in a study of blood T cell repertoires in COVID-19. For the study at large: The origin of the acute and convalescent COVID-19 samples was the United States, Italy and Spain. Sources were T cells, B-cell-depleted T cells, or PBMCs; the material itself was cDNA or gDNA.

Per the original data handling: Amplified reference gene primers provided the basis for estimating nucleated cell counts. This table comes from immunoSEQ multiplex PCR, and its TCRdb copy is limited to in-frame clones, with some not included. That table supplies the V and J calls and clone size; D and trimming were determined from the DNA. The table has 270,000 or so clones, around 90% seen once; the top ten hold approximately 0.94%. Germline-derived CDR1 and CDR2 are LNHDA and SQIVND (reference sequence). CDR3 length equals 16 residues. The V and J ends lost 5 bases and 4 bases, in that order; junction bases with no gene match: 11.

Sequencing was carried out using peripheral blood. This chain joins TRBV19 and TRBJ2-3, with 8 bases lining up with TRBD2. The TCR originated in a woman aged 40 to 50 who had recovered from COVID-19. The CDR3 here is CASSALEREMADTQYF. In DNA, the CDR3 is TGTGCCAGTAGTGCCTTGGAGCGGGAGATGGCAGATACGCAGTATTTT.